These 14 T cell receptor beta chains came from one sample sequenced in a study of monozygotic twins with inflammatory bowel disease (dated by TCRdb to about 2019). Receptor amplification or capture employed 5' RACE. TCRdb names Illumina HiSeq 2500 as the instrument used. Following TCRdb reprocessing, every CDR3 protein sequence forms one entry, and DNA is not provided. This specimen's table enumerates more than 100,000 distinct CDR3 sequences. In total, the top ten clones hold about 2% of the sample. Sequencing was performed on blood. The origin of the receptors is a human donor with ulcerative colitis or Crohn's disease, or a healthy co-twin of an affected twin (not recorded which).

This rearrangement joins TRBV7-2 to TRBJ2-5; TCRdb's D call of TRBD1 is untestable without DNA. CDR1 is SGHTA and CDR2 is FQGNSA in the germline V gene. The CDR3 extends over 13 amino acids. CDR3 residues: CASSLDGGETQYF.

This chain links TRBV3-1 with TRBJ1-2. Germline CDR1 LGHDT, CDR2 YNNKEL (reference sequence). This CDR3 is built from 16 residues. The CDR3 loop is CASSQERKRGYYGYTF.

J is TRBJ2-7 and V is TRBV7-9. The CDR3 length is 13 residues. Germline loops: CDR1 SEHNR, CDR2 FQNEAQ (reference sequence). CDR3 amino acids: CASSLGAGSEQYF.

The CDR3 loop is CASSESPGYEQYF. This sequence joins TRBV25-1 and TRBJ2-7; the TCRdb D gene call, TRBD1, has no DNA to confirm it. Germline CDR1 MGHDK, CDR2 SYGVNS. The CDR3 spans 13 residues.

V gene TRBV20-1 combines with J gene TRBJ2-5; the TRBD2 assignment by TCRdb is unverifiable without DNA. This CDR3 is built from 14 residues. Germline V gives CDR1 DFQATT, CDR2 SNEGSKA (reference sequence). The CDR3 sequence: CSASSFLALETQYF.

V gene TRBV10-1 combines with J gene TRBJ2-2. The CDR3 totals 14 residues. Germline V gives CDR1 WNHNN, CDR2 SYGVQD (reference sequence). This CDR3 is CASSVEVGAGELFF.

The gene calls are TRBV29-1 and TRBJ2-3; the TCRdb call, TRBD1, lacks DNA for checking. CDR1 and CDR2 (germline): SQVTM, ANQGSEA. The CDR3 runs to 14 residues. This chain's CDR3 is CSVERARGTDTQYF.

J is TRBJ1-2 and V is TRBV20-1; the D call of TRBD1 rests on TCRdb alone, since no DNA is present to check it. CDR1 and CDR2 from the germline V gene are DFQATT and SNEGSKA (reference sequence). The CDR3 runs 17 residues. CDR3 sequence reads: CSAREPGTGIGNYGYTF.

The chain recombines TRBV5-1 with TRBJ1-6; TCRdb lists TRBD1, though no DNA is available to test this call. CDR1 is SGHRS and CDR2 is YFSETQ in the germline V gene. There are 14 residues in the CDR3. CDR3 sequence reads: CASSIGQAYSPLHF. Filled out from reference TRBV5-1 and TRBJ1-6, the complete variable domain reads KAGVTQTPRYLIKTRGQQVTLSCSPISGHRSVSWYQQTPGQGLQFLFEYFSETQRNKGNFPGRFSGRQFSNSRSEMNVSTLELGDSALYLCASSIGQAYSPLHFGNGTRLTVT.

The rearrangement links TRBV12-3 or TRBV12-4 to TRBJ2-7. CDR3 length: 12 amino acids. CDR3 protein: CASSESPYEQYF.

The V gene is TRBV20-1, the J gene TRBJ1-5; checking the TCRdb D call of TRBD1 is not possible without DNA. In germline, CDR1 is DFQATT, CDR2 SNEGSKA (reference sequence). The length of the CDR3 is 12 residues. CDR3 amino acids: CSALTGHQPQHF.

The chain joins TRBV6-1 to TRBJ2-3; absent DNA, TCRdb's TRBD2 call cannot be checked. Looked up from germline, CDR1 is MNHNS and CDR2 is SASEGT. CDR3 size: 15 residues. CDR3 sequence: CASTPALAGTDTQYF.

The chain employs TRBV14 and TRBJ2-7. This CDR3 comprises 14 residues. Germline V gene sequence: CDR1 SGHDN, CDR2 FVKESK. The CDR3 spells CASSQDIWSYEQYF.

This sequence joins TRBV12-3 or TRBV12-4 and TRBJ2-7; with no DNA, the TCRdb D assignment of TRBD1 cannot be verified. The CDR3 runs 11 residues. CDR3 region: CASSSRYEQYF.